The clone carrying this T cell receptor (beta chain) was detected only a few times. What it binds is not known. The J segment lost 7 bases and the V segment lost 3 bases, leaving 7 bases of the junction unmatched. Germline-derived CDR1 and CDR2 are SNHLY and FYNNEI. This CDR3 spans 15 amino acids. This sample was taken from a study of T cells in Graves' hyperthyroidism and ophthalmopathy. Points from the study as a whole: Blood also contained most expanded thyroid clonotypes above 0.001. From stable hyperthyroidism, ophthalmopathy was set apart by a 13 V-J model. Ophthalmopathy, which appeared later, was predicted by the model a median around 6 months before onset.

Template material for amplifying TCR beta CDR3 regions consisted of RNA transcripts. An initial round of RT-PCR targeting the TCR CDR3 relied on the HTBI primer set. TCRdb reanalysed the multiplex PCR reads using MiXCR and keeps one entry per CDR3 protein. The sample lists about 560,000 distinct CDR3 sequences, approximately 15% occurring once. If no ophthalmopathy progression occurred within 18 months, Graves' hyperthyroidism was stable. This receptor was taken from a woman under 30 with Graves' hyperthyroidism. Sequencing input: blood. The rearrangement links TRBV2 to TRBJ2-1, with 9 bases that match TRBD1. Written as DNA, the CDR3 is TGTGCCAGCAGTGAGACAGGGGGTCGTTATAATGAGCAGTTCTTC. It translates to CASSETGGRYNEQFF.